These T cell receptor beta chains were read from a single sample in a study of T-cell memory formation after mild COVID-19. TCRdb re-called the 5' RACE reads through MiXCR, storing one row per CDR3 protein. The repertoire holds about 100,000 distinct CDR3 sequences, with 18% as singletons. Specimen: PBMCs or a T cell subset sorted from them (not recorded which). The receptors come from a man aged 18 to 29 who had mild COVID-19 (a few samples of this study predate the infection). Cell type and time point are not known. Each CDR3 is given with its conserved first and last residue. A D gene is named only where the DNA matches it firmly. Only some rows state a clone size, as once, few, many or a class for expanded clones.

clone_size v_call d_call cdr3_aa
many TRBV5-1 NA CASSLEGTAGANVLTF
NA TRBV5-1 NA CASSLGVGPSSDEQFF
NA TRBV7-9 NA CASSFGQARRGYTF
NA TRBV7-2 TRBD2 CASSLESTSADTQYF
NA TRBV13 NA CASSLSGWRRGRETQYF
many TRBV6-6 NA CASRRTEAYEQYF
NA TRBV7-9 TRBD2 CASSVRLAGGRTDTQYF
NA TRBV4-3 NA CASSQESSRAKNIQYF
few TRBV4-1 TRBD1 CASRAPGQGPDYGYTF
few TRBV6-5 TRBD1 CASNAGGTENTEAFF
few TRBV6-5 NA CASSYLQTARETQYF
few TRBV4-1 NA CASSLNSLYTEAFF
once TRBV7-8 TRBD1 CASSSGTGGGYTF
NA TRBV10-1 NA CASSDRVETQYF
many TRBV4-2 NA CASSQEGDKRTTGELFF
NA TRBV6-5 NA CASSSTSGEQYF
NA TRBV20-1 TRBD1 CSARKSTGTGGETQYF
NA TRBV7-2 TRBD1 CASSLKQGTGNTIYF
NA TRBV7-2 NA CASSHNKGGEDGVVF
NA TRBV6-5 NA CASSPGTSANNEQFF
few TRBV6-2/TRBV6-3 NA CASRRTSPQETQYF
NA TRBV18 TRBD1 CASSPDFGRGTDGYTF
few TRBV5-1 TRBD2 CASGSGAGGPDTQYF
NA TRBV12-3/TRBV12-4 NA CASSLGGLNEKLFF
NA TRBV20-1 NA CSARDPVYEQYF
NA TRBV4-2 NA CASSQETGTNYGYTF
few TRBV7-9 NA CASSKTRGFGEKLFF